Described below is a single T cell receptor (beta chain) sequence and its context. The authors' processing: Scientists estimated how many nucleated cells there were by amplifying reference gene primers. Produced via immunoSEQ multiplex PCR; TCRdb's table is partial and in-frame only. V and J calls plus clone size are reproduced from that table; the DNA served to infer D and trimming. Counted here are 45,000 to 60,000 clones, 75% to 85% occurring once; the ten biggest clones make up 14%. The data were taken from a study of blood T cell repertoires in COVID-19. Study information: The samples span acute and convalescent COVID-19 from the United States, Italy and Spain. Sample material is recorded as cDNA or gDNA derived from T cells, B-cell-depleted T cells, or PBMCs.

This CDR3 has 13 amino acids. Germline assignment: CDR1 WNHNN and CDR2 SYGVQD (reference sequence). V dropped 7 bases and J dropped 5 bases, with 12 bases sitting between them. Sequencing was carried out using peripheral blood. The chain has TRBV10-1 and TRBJ2-1; D is possibly TRBD2 (6 bases). The TCR comes from a human donor with acute or convalescent COVID-19. The donor label of this sample is uncertain. The CDR3 spells CASKGGTHNEQFF. The CDR3 DNA is TGCGCCAGCAAAGGCGGGACCCACAATGAGCAGTTCTTC.